Listed below are T cell receptor beta chains from one sample, sequenced in a study of a mutant IDH1 vaccine in newly diagnosed glioma. No antigen has been identified for these receptors. Sequencing was performed with immunoSEQ multiplex PCR; in TCRdb, only in-frame clones are kept and a portion is missing. The sample has about 21,000 clones, over 85% seen once. Sample: PBMCs, taken from a glioma patient whose treatment included an IDH1 peptide vaccine. These receptors came from a woman in her forties with glioma. Both conserved end residues are part of each CDR3. D genes are given only for firm matches.

J: TRBJ1-5
D: .
V: TRBV6-1
CDR3: CASSERTSPPNQPQHF
DNA: TGTGCCAGCAGTGAACGCACGTCCCCTCCCAATCAGCCCCAGCATTTT

J: TRBJ2-7
D: .
V: TRBV6-6
CDR3: CASRLDFYEQYF
DNA: TGTGCCAGCAGATTGGACTTTTACGAGCAGTACTTC

J: TRBJ1-1
D: .
V: TRBV5-1
CDR3: CASSLAPQTAAFF
DNA: TGCGCCAGCAGCTTGGCACCCCAGACAGCAGCTTTCTTT

J: TRBJ1-3
D: TRBD1
V: TRBV6-5
CDR3: CASWTGAGNTIYF
DNA: TGTGCCAGCTGGACAGGAGCTGGAAACACCATATATTTT

J: TRBJ1-5
D: .
V: TRBV2
CDR3: CASSGGTQGVGQPQHF
DNA: TGTGCCAGCAGTGGGGGAACACAGGGCGTGGGCCAGCCCCAGCATTTT

J: TRBJ2-5
D: .
V: TRBV7-9
CDR3: CASSSELAIKETQYF
DNA: TGTGCCAGCAGCTCTGAACTAGCTATCAAAGAGACCCAGTACTTC

J: TRBJ2-3
D: .
V: TRBV29-1
CDR3: CSVLRETDTQYF
DNA: TGCAGCGTTCTCAGAGAAACAGATACGCAGTATTTT

J: TRBJ2-2
D: TRBD2
V: TRBV7-6
CDR3: CASSPWTSGTGELFF
DNA: TGTGCCAGCAGCCCGTGGACTAGCGGGACCGGGGAGCTGTTTTTT

J: TRBJ1-1
D: .
V: TRBV4-3
CDR3: CASSQDGGGGEAFF
DNA: TGCGCCAGCAGCCAAGACGGAGGGGGGGGCGAAGCTTTCTTT

J: TRBJ2-1
D: TRBD2
V: TRBV6-5
CDR3: CASSYSLAGGDEQFF
DNA: TGTGCCAGCAGTTACTCCTTAGCGGGAGGGGATGAGCAGTTCTTC

J: TRBJ1-1
D: .
V: TRBV30
CDR3: CAWSVGTRTEAFF
DNA: TGTGCCTGGAGCGTTGGGACACGCACTGAAGCTTTCTTT

J: TRBJ2-7
D: .
V: TRBV25-1
CDR3: CASSDSYEQYF
DNA: TGTGCCAGCAGTGACAGTTACGAGCAGTACTTC

J: TRBJ1-2
D: TRBD1
V: TRBV7-2
CDR3: CASSLATGDGYTF
DNA: TGTGCCAGCAGCTTAGCAACAGGGGACGGCTACACCTTC

J: TRBJ1-5
D: TRBD1
V: TRBV30
CDR3: CAWSRPGQFNQPQHF
DNA: TGTGCCTGGAGTCGCCCGGGACAGTTCAATCAGCCCCAGCATTTT